This passage covers 10 T cell receptor beta chains from one sample sequenced in a study of blood T cell repertoires in COVID-19. Generated by immunoSEQ multiplex PCR, the TCRdb table keeps only in-frame clones and is missing some. The sample lists 200,000 to 250,000 clones, 70% to 85% seen once, with 9.5% to 10% in the top ten. The specimen sequenced was peripheral blood. These receptor sequences come from a man over 45 with active or convalescent COVID-19.

The chain joins TRBV2 to TRBJ1-1; TRBD1 matches at 7 bases. Germline assignment: CDR1 SNHLY and CDR2 FYNNEI. The CDR3 is made up of 15 amino acids. Trimming at V came to 5 bases and at J to 1 base, leaving 7 bases not matched to a gene. In DNA, the CDR3 is TGTGCCAGCAGTCCTCCCGGGACAGCGAACACTGAAGCTTTCTTT. It codes for CASSPPGTANTEAFF.

The rearrangement joins TRBV19 to TRBJ1-6; possibly TRBD1 for D (5 bases). CDR1 LNHDA and CDR2 SQIVND come from the germline V gene (reference sequence). Trimming shortened V by 3 bases and J by 10 bases, and 10 bases separated the two germline ends. The CDR3 loop spans 13 amino acids. CDR3 nucleotides: TGTGCCAGTAGTATGGGGCGTCGGTCACCCCTCCACTTT. Protein: CASSMGRRSPLHF.

V and J are TRBV19 and TRBJ1-2; 9 nucleotides align to TRBD1. V lost 2 bases to trimming and J lost 6 bases; unmatched junction nucleotides: 16. Germline values: CDR1 LNHDA, CDR2 SQIVND (reference sequence). The CDR3 consists of 18 residues. The CDR3: CASSIPSGTGWVVDGYTF. The DNA of the CDR3 is TGTGCCAGTAGTATACCCTCCGGGACAGGGTGGGTTGTCGATGGCTACACCTTC.

V and J are TRBV10-3 and TRBJ1-1; TRBD1 is a possible D gene (5 bases). The CDR3 consists of 13 residues. The ends were cut back, 0 bases at V and 7 bases at J, with 9 bases in the middle. Germline V gives CDR1 ENHRY, CDR2 SYGVKD. The CDR3, as DNA: TGTGCCATCAGTGAGTCGATGACAGTTGAAGCTTTCTTT. This gives the protein CAISESMTVEAFF.

Here the CDR3 DNA reads TGTGCCAGCAGTTTACCCGGGGAGAGGGTTACAGATACGCAGTATTTT. Translating gives CASSLPGERVTDTQYF. The genes are TRBV28 and TRBJ2-3, with D maybe TRBD2 (5 bases). CDR1 is MDHEN and CDR2 is SYDVKM in the germline V gene. V lost 2 bases to trimming and J lost 3 bases, with 15 bases between them. This CDR3 region has 16 residues.

The V gene is TRBV6-2 or TRBV6-3, the J gene TRBJ2-1; 9 bases are a match to TRBD2. This CDR3 is built from 16 residues. The germline gives CDR1 MNHEY, CDR2 SVGEGT. After removal of 6 bases from V and 4 bases from J, the junction contained 10 bases not matched to a gene. In DNA, the CDR3 is TGTGCCAGCAGCCCTTTAGCGGGAGTGACTTACAATGAGCAGTTCTTC. As protein: CASSPLAGVTYNEQFF.

J is TRBJ2-3 and V is TRBV4-1; D is uncertain. CDR1 and CDR2 from the germline V gene are MGHRA and YSYEKL. This CDR3 spans 16 amino acids. With 4 bases removed from V and 2 bases from J, the gap between germline ends came to 16 bases. The CDR3 sequence is CASSLSGFAYTDTQYF. As DNA, the CDR3 is TGCGCCAGCAGCCTGTCCGGGTTCGCCTACACAGATACGCAGTATTTT.

A remark on this clone: The junction differs from germline at one of its ends, possibly a read error. The V gene is TRBV7-7, the J gene TRBJ2-5, with 7 nucleotides matching TRBD2. The CDR3 has 13 amino acids. The V gene's germline CDR1 is SSHAT and CDR2 FNYEAQ (reference sequence). The CDR3 loop reads CASSSGLGETQYF. The CDR3 bases are TGTGCTAGCAGCTCTGGACTAGGGGAGACCCAGTACTTC.

The chain combines TRBV7-3 with TRBJ1-2; 10 positions agree with TRBD1. V lost 5 bases and J lost 5; bases outside the gene matches: 2. The CDR3 totals 13 residues. Germline lookup yields CDR1 SGHTA and CDR2 FQGTGA. CDR3 residues: CASSPGQGYGYTF. The CDR3 coding sequence is TGTGCCAGCAGCCCGGGACAGGGGTATGGCTACACCTTC.

The chain links TRBV19 to TRBJ2-5, with D hard to call. The V gene's germline CDR1 is LNHDA and CDR2 SQIVND (reference sequence). V was trimmed by 5 bases and J by 1 base, leaving 5 bases between them. CDR3 length: 12 amino acids. The CDR3 coding sequence is TGTGCCAGTAGTTTCTCCCAAGAGACCCAGTACTTC. This gives the protein CASSFSQETQYF.